This T cell receptor beta chain was found in a study of vaccination and CD4 T cells after COVID-19. Across the whole study: Samples after vaccination came a median roughly eleven weeks past dose two, ranging 14 to 241.

CDR3 length: 17 residues. V was clipped by 3 bases and J by 6 bases, with 22 bases between them. Per the germline V gene, CDR1 is SGHAT and CDR2 is FQNNGV. This sample's treatment: approximately nine-day PBMC culture with coronavirus spike peptide pools or control peptides (ViraFEST assay). As regards this clonotype: What it recognizes is unknown.

Sequencing of the DNA from cultured CD4+ T cells was carried out with the Oncomine TCR Beta short-read assay. The template was genomic DNA from cultured CD4+ T cells. TCRdb passed the PCR reads through MiXCR, listing each CDR3 protein once. The top ten clones hold approximately 6.1% of a sample with 20,000 to 30,000 distinct CDR3 sequences, roughly 50% of them seen once. The J gene is TRBJ2-3, the V gene TRBV11-2; D possibly corresponds to TRBD2 (6 bases). Sequences were obtained from CD4+ T cells from blood, cultured in vitro. This TCR was sampled from a human donor who had recovered from COVID-19. CDR3 in amino acids: CASSLSQGRVGGDTQYF. The CDR3 nucleotides are TGTGCCAGCAGCTTGTCCCAGGGAAGGGTTGGGGGGGATACGCAGTATTTT.